A single sample is the source of the 21 T cell receptor beta chains below, sequenced in a study of T cells after yellow fever vaccination. TCRdb reanalysed the 5' RACE reads using MiXCR and keeps one entry per CDR3 protein. Counted here are around 590,000 distinct CDR3 sequences, approximately 13% occurring once; the ten biggest clones make up approximately 15%. This sample comprised PBMCs, obtained on the day of the yellow fever booster vaccination. These receptors were obtained from a man younger than 45 who received the YFV17D yellow fever vaccine.

This clonotype was seen a handful of times. The chain uses TRBV7-9 and TRBJ2-3, with unresolved D. In germline, CDR1 is SEHNR, CDR2 FQNEAQ (reference sequence). V shed 8 bases and J shed 1 base, with 7 bases lying between them. CDR3 length: 12 amino acids. Written as DNA, the CDR3 is TGTGCCAGCGCCCCGGGCACAGATACGCAGTATTTT. Its translation: CASAPGTDTQYF.

The chain employs TRBV7-6 and TRBJ2-1, with 9 bases fitting TRBD2. Germline values: CDR1 SGHVS, CDR2 FNYEAQ. CDR3 length: 15 amino acids. The J segment lost 6 bases and the V segment lost 4 bases, leaving 7 bases of the junction unmatched. DNA for the CDR3: TGTGCCAGCAGCTCCCGTAGCGGGAGTATCAATGAGCAGTTCTTC. Translated, it gives CASSSRSGSINEQFF.

This clonotype was detected a few times. V usage is TRBV7-2 and J usage is TRBJ2-2; D might be TRBD2 (7 bases). V lost 6 bases, J lost 6 bases, and 17 bases lay in between. The germline gives CDR1 SGHTA, CDR2 FQGNSA. There are 15 residues in the CDR3. CDR3 in amino acids: CASRGGGIVAGELFF. CDR3 DNA sequence: TGTGCCAGCAGAGGGGGGGGAATAGTAGCCGGGGAGCTGTTTTTT.

The chain combines TRBV19 with TRBJ2-7; TRBD2 matches at 7 bases. Per the germline V gene, CDR1 is LNHDA and CDR2 is SQIVND (reference sequence). V shed 1 base and J 1 base; nucleotides not matched to a gene: 7. The CDR3 contains 16 residues. CDR3 bases: TGTGCCAGTAGTATAGTTTCGGGAGGAGATTCCTACGAGCAGTACTTC. It is translated as CASSIVSGGDSYEQYF.

This chain links TRBV12-3 or TRBV12-4 with TRBJ2-1; no clear D. V lost 6 bases to trimming and J lost 7 bases, with 16 bases between them. The CDR3 totals 14 residues. CDR3 nucleotides: TGTGCCAGCAGCCCCCCAAATTCCGGTAATGAGCAGTTCTTC. As protein: CASSPPNSGNEQFF.

The genes are TRBV9 and TRBJ2-4, with TRBD2 identical over 7 bases. This CDR3 has 14 amino acids. The V gene's germline CDR1 is SGDLS and CDR2 YYNGEE. The V segment lost 1 base and the J segment 6 bases; nucleotides outside the gene matches: 4. As DNA, the CDR3 is TGTGCCAGCAGCGTATCCGAGCGGGGAAACATTCAGTACTTC. Translation: CASSVSERGNIQYF. The complete variable domain, with remaining parts taken from reference TRBV9 and TRBJ2-4, reads DSGVTQTPKHLITATGQRVTLRCSPRSGDLSVYWYQQSLDQGLQFLIQYYNGEERAKGNILERFSAQQFPDLHSELNLSSLELGDSALYFCASSVSERGNIQYFGAGTRLSVL.

The V and J genes are TRBV20-1 and TRBJ2-1, with D hard to call. Germline V CDR1 and CDR2: DFQATT, SNEGSKA (reference sequence). This CDR3 has 14 residues. Trimming removed 0 bases from V and 3 bases from J, with 9 bases in between. The CDR3 bases are TGCAGTGCTAGAGACCAGACCAACTACAATGAGCAGTTCTTC. Encoded protein: CSARDQTNYNEQFF.

The rearrangement uses TRBV5-8 and TRBJ2-5; D possibly uses TRBD1 or TRBD2 (6 bases each). V lost 9 bases to trimming and J lost 1 base, with 19 bases between them. This CDR3 spans 15 amino acids. Germline V gene sequence: CDR1 SGHTS, CDR2 YDEGEE. CDR3 sequence (DNA): TGTGCCATGGGGGCTAGCGTGAGGACCCAAGAGACCCAGTACTTC. Its translation: CAMGASVRTQETQYF.

This clonotype turned up a few times. This chain connects TRBV28 to TRBJ1-3; no reliable D call. The CDR3 length is 14 residues. V was trimmed by 6 bases and J by 4 bases, leaving 13 bases between them. Germline CDR1 is MDHEN and CDR2 is SYDVKM. CDR3 sequence (DNA): TGTGCCAGCAGAACTTCATCCTACGGAAACACCATATATTTT. Residues: CASRTSSYGNTIYF.

The rearrangement uses TRBV7-2 and TRBJ1-3, with 9 nucleotides matching TRBD1. The CDR3 is 15 residues long. Germline V lookup: CDR1 SGHTA, CDR2 FQGNSA. The V gene end was trimmed by 3 bases and the J gene end by 4 bases; junction bases not matched to a gene: 4. The CDR3 coding sequence is TGTGCCAGCAGCTTTGGGACAGGGAGGGGAAACACCATATATTTT. Its protein is CASSFGTGRGNTIYF. The entire variable domain, with the rest obtained from reference TRBV7-2 and TRBJ1-3, is as follows: GAGVSQSPSNKVTEKGKDVELRCDPISGHTALYWYRQSLGQGLEFLIYFQGNSAPDKSGLPSDRFSAERTGGSVSTLTIQRTQQEDSAVYLCASSFGTGRGNTIYFGEGSWLTVV.

The chain employs TRBV7-2 and TRBJ2-3; 9 nucleotides match TRBD2. Germline-derived CDR1 and CDR2 are SGHTA and FQGNSA. The CDR3 totals 20 residues. V lost 2 bases, J lost 0 bases, and 15 bases stayed unmatched. The CDR3 DNA reads TGTGCCAGCAGCTTAACCCTAGCGGGAATGGTCCTAGGTAGCACAGATACGCAGTATTTT. Protein: CASSLTLAGMVLGSTDTQYF. Supplemented by reference TRBV7-2 and TRBJ2-3, the full variable domain reads GAGVSQSPSNKVTEKGKDVELRCDPISGHTALYWYRQSLGQGLEFLIYFQGNSAPDKSGLPSDRFSAERTGGSVSTLTIQRTQQEDSAVYLCASSLTLAGMVLGSTDTQYFGPGTRLTVL.

This clonotype was seen ten or more times. J is TRBJ2-3 and V is TRBV6-5; 9 nucleotides line up with TRBD2. Trimming removed 2 bases from V and 8 bases from J; junction bases left unmatched: 8. Per germline, CDR1 MNHEY and CDR2 SVGAGI. The CDR3 spans 15 residues. CDR3 nucleotide sequence: TGTGCCAGCAGTTACGTCGCTAGCGGGGTGGGTACGCAGTATTTT. Its protein is CASSYVASGVGTQYF.

V usage is TRBV28 and J usage is TRBJ2-3; perhaps TRBD1 as D (5 bases). V was trimmed by 5 bases and J by 1 base, leaving 19 bases between them. The CDR3 has 17 amino acids. CDR1 is MDHEN, CDR2 SYDVKM, per germline. The CDR3 DNA reads as TGTGCCAGCAGTACAGCAGCCCTGCTACAGGGCACAGATACGCAGTATTTT. It translates to CASSTAALLQGTDTQYF.

The gene calls are TRBV5-1 and TRBJ1-1; possible D gene TRBD1, 5 bases. The V gene's germline CDR1 is SGHRS and CDR2 YFSETQ. V dropped 1 base and J dropped 6 bases, with 10 bases sitting between them. The CDR3 contains 13 residues. CDR3 sequence reads: CASSLTGRAEAFF. In DNA form, the CDR3 reads TGCGCCAGCAGCTTGACTGGCAGGGCTGAAGCTTTCTTT.

This clonotype turned up a few times. CDR3 coding DNA: TGTGCCAGCTCACTGACTAGCGGGAGCGGAGGTGAGCAGTTCTTC. It codes for CASSLTSGSGGEQFF. This chain joins TRBV18 and TRBJ2-1, with TRBD2 matching 12 bases. V was pared by 4 bases and J by 9 bases, with 7 bases of the junction left unmatched. The CDR3 is made up of 15 amino acids. CDR1 and CDR2 from the germline V gene are KGHSH and LQKENI.

This clonotype was counted between two and nine times. The chain links TRBV3-1 to TRBJ2-7; 9 nucleotides align to TRBD1. CDR1 is LGHDT and CDR2 is YNNKEL in the germline V gene (reference sequence). CDR3 length: 15 amino acids. Losses at the gene ends were 4 bases for V and 2 bases for J; bases not matched to a gene: 6. CDR3 in DNA: TGTGCCAGCAGCCGCGGACAGGGGCGCGCCTACGAGCAGTACTTC. Translated: CASSRGQGRAYEQYF.

The chain carries TRBV20-1 and TRBJ2-3; 10 bases match TRBD2. The CDR3 runs to 17 residues. V was pared by 0 bases and J by 4 bases, with 10 bases of the junction left unmatched. The germline V gene has CDR1 DFQATT and CDR2 SNEGSKA (reference sequence). For the CDR3, the DNA is TGCAGTGCTAGAGATGGGGAAGCGGGAGGGTTACCAGATACGCAGTATTTT. Protein product: CSARDGEAGGLPDTQYF.

The sample holds a few counts of this clonotype. CDR3 sequence reads: CASSREGRGSPLHF. For the CDR3, the DNA is TGTGCCAGCAGCCGGGAAGGGCGAGGCTCACCCCTCCACTTT. The genes are TRBV4-2 and TRBJ1-6; no definite D call. Germline V CDR1 and CDR2: LGHNA, YNFKEQ. Trimming cost V 4 bases and J 10 bases, with 14 bases left between them. The CDR3 is 14 residues long.

This clonotype is a singleton in its sample. This chain uses TRBV29-1 with TRBJ2-3; D is perhaps TRBD1 (5 bases). The CDR3 totals 15 residues. Trimming removed 8 bases at V and 1 base at J, with 19 bases between. CDR1 is SQVTM and CDR2 is ANQGSEA in the germline V gene. CDR3 protein: CSHKGVLGGTDTQYF. In DNA form, the CDR3 reads TGCAGCCACAAAGGGGTATTAGGGGGCACAGATACGCAGTATTTT.

This clonotype came up many times. V and J are TRBV20-1 and TRBJ2-7; 10 nucleotides agree with TRBD1. Losses at the gene ends were 3 bases for V and 0 bases for J; bases not matched to a gene: 14. Per the germline V gene, CDR1 is DFQATT and CDR2 is SNEGSKA (reference sequence). The CDR3 extends over 18 amino acids. The CDR3 DNA follows: TGCAGTGCTAGTCCCGGGACAGGGGTTATCGTGGGCTCCTACGAGCAGTACTTC. Its protein is CSASPGTGVIVGSYEQYF.

The chain joins TRBV18 to TRBJ2-7; 9 bases agree with TRBD2. CDR3 size: 15 residues. The V gene's germline CDR1 is KGHSH and CDR2 LQKENI. V lost 6 bases, J lost 4 bases, and 10 bases stayed unmatched. CDR3 in amino acids: CASSAEGLALYEQYF. In DNA, the CDR3 is TGTGCCAGCTCTGCGGAGGGACTAGCCTTATACGAGCAGTACTTC.